This T cell receptor (beta chain) originates from a study of shared clonotypes between healthy human individuals. The CDR3 has 16 amino acids. V lost 0 bases to trimming and J lost 2 bases; unmatched junction nucleotides: 7. Germline lookup yields CDR1 LGHNA and CDR2 YNFKEQ. When samples were unsorted, tens of millions of PBMCs were used for genomic DNA. Authors' analysis steps: Because ImmunoSEQ provided only junction sequences with no quality scores, the filtering differed. TCRdb's table, derived via immunoSEQ multiplex PCR, lists solely in-frame clones and lacks some. That table supplies the V and J calls and clone size; D and trimming were determined from the DNA. The sample contains 450,000 to 650,000 clones, roughly four fifths of which appear only once. Details on this clone: The target antigen is unknown.

Study-level points and caveats: Sample collection involved blood only; tissue repertoires are likely different.

The material sequenced was PBMCs. The receptor comes from a woman aged 40 to 49 in good health. Some clones in this sample may be carry-over from other donors' samples. The V call is TRBV4-2, the J call TRBJ2-7; 7 nucleotides line up with TRBD2. CDR3 coding DNA: TGTGCCAGCAGCCAAGAGTGGCGGGAGCTCCCCTACGAGCAGTACTTC. This codes for CASSQEWRELPYEQYF.